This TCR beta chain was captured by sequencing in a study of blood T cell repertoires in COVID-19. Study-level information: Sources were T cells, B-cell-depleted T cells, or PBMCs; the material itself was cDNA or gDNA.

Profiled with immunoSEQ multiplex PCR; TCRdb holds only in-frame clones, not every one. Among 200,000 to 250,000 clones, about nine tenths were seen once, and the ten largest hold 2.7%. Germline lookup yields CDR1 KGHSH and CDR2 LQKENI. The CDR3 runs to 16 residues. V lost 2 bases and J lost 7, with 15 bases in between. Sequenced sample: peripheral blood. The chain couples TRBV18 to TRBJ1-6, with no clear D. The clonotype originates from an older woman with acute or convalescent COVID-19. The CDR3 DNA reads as TGTGCCAGCTCACCAAGCACTGCGGTTACAAATTCACCCCTCCACTTT. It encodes CASSPSTAVTNSPLHF.